This T cell receptor beta chain was sequenced during a study of control samples from healthy donors and cancer patients. This clone was picked up one time. Assay: immunoSEQ multiplex PCR; the TCRdb copy retains only in-frame clones and omits some. The data show approximately 83,000 clones, with 93% seen just once and 1.5% held by the top ten. V lost 6 bases and J 2 bases, leaving 16 bases between the germline ends. The CDR3 length is 16 residues. Germline CDR1 reads LNHDA; CDR2 reads SQIVND (reference sequence). Sequenced input: blood. The source is a woman younger than 45 in good health. The V gene is TRBV19, the J gene TRBJ1-4; a possible D gene is TRBD1 (5 bases). CDR3 amino acids: CASSTIGAGTNEKLFF. In nucleotides, the CDR3 is TGTGCCAGTAGCACTATAGGGGCAGGGACTAATGAAAAACTGTTTTTT.